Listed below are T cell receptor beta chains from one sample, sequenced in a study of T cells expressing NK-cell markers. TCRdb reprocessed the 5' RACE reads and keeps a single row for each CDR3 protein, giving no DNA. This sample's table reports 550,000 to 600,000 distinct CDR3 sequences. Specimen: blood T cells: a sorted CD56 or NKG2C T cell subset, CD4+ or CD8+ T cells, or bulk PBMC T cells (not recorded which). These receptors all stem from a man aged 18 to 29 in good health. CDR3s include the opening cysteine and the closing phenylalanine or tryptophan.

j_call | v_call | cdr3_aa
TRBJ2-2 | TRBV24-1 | CATARQGATGELFF
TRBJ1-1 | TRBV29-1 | CSVGTGPSNTEAFF
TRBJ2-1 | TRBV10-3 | CATLAGALDEQFF
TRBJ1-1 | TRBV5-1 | CASRGGTVTTEAFF
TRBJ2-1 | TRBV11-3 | CASSLFAYEQFF
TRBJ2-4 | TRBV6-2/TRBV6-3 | CASSYSRLAKNIQYF
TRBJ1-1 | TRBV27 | CASSPSWGARTEAFF
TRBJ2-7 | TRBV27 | CASSTRDRGSYEQYF
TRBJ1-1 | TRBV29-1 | CSVERGGDGTEAFF
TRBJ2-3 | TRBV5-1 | CASRRRPNTDTQYF
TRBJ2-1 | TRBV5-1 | CASSLRQNSYNEQFF
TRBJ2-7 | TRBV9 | CASSVGVADIYEQYF
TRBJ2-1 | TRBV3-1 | CAGSQAGASGINEQFF
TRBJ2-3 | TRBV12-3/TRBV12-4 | CASSRQGIDTQYF
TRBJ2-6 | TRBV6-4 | CASSDSTSGSSGANVLTF
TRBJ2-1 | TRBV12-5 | CASGLRDNNEQFF
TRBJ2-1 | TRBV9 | CASSALARDTYNEQFF
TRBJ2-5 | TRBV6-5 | CASSYAKFRETQYF
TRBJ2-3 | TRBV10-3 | CAISDPTTSTDTQYF
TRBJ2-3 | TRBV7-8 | CASSFYVGTTDTQYF
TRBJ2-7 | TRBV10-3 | CATHPGRNYEQYF
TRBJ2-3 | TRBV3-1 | CASSRTDFGDTQYF
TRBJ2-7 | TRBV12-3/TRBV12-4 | CASGQRVWHEQYF
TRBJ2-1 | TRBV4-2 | CASSQGVGGRNNEQFF
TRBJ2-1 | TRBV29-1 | CSVILRDRASNEQFF
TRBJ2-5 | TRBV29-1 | CSAGARETQYF
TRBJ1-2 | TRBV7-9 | CASSPGTSYTF
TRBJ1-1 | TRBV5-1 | CASSGQENTEAFF
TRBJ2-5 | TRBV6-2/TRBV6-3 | CATLGSGQETQYF
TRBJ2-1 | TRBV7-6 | CASSRPTPDYDDEQFF
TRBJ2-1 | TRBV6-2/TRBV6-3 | CASSYSYTVRYNEQFF
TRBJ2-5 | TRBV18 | CASSTGTGAETQYF
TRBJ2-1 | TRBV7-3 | CASSVTGDNEQFF
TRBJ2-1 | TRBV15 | CATSEWRAGDNEQFF
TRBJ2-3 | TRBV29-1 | CSVGRQGSATDTQYF
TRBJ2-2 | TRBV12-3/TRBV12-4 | CASSPREGPPNTGELFF
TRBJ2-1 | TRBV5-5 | CASSLKAGGLFF
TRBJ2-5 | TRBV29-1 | CSVGGRASETQYF
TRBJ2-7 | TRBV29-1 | CSVGGTATFYEQYF
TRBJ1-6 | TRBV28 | CASSLVRGGNSPLHF
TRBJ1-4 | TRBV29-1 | CSVEALGVLVF
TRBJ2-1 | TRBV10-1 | CASRDGLAGDSGNEQFF
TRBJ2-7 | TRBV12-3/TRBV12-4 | CASRPGLLDEQYF
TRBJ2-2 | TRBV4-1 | CASSQDHTRGKLFF
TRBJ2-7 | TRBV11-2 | CASSLHRQTGTGKQEQYF
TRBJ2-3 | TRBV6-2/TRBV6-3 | CASSGPSAYTDTQYF
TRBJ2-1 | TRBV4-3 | CASSQDFGNNEQFF
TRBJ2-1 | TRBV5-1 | CASSPDSGNYNEQFF
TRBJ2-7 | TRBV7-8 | CASSLVGERGHEQYF
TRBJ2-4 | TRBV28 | CASSPPGGAVVIQYF
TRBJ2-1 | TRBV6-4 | CASSDPGQGALGSYNEQFF
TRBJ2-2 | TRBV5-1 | CASSSLAGGTGELFF
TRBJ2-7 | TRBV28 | CASSPLSWSSYEQYF